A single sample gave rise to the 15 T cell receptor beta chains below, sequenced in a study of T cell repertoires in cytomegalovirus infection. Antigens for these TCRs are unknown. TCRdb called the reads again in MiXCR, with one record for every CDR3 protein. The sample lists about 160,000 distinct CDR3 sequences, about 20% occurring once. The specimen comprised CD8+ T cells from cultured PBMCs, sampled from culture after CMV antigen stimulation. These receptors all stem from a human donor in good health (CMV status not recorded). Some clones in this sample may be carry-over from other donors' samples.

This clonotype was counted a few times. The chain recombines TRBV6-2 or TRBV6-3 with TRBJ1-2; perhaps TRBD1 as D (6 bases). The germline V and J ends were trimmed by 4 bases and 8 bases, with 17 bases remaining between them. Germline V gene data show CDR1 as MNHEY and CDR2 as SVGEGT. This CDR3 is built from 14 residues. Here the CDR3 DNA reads TGTGCCAGCAGTTTCTCGGACAGAATCAGCGGCTACACCTTC. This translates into CASSFSDRISGYTF.

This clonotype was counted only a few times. CDR3 sequence reads: CASSPRGGPTYEQYF. The CDR3 DNA is TGCGCCAGCAGCCCCCGGGGGGGCCCAACCTACGAGCAGTACTTC. The chain uses TRBV4-1 and TRBJ2-7, with 8 positions matching TRBD2. The trim removed 4 bases at V and 2 bases at J, leaving 7 bases unmatched. CDR1 MGHRA and CDR2 YSYEKL come from the germline V gene. The CDR3 sequence is 15 residues long.

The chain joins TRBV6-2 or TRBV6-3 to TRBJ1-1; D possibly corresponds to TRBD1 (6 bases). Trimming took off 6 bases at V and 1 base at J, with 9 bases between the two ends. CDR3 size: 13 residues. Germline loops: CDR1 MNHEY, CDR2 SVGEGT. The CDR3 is CASSGQRNTEAFF. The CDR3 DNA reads TGTGCCAGCAGCGGACAGCGGAACACTGAAGCTTTCTTT.

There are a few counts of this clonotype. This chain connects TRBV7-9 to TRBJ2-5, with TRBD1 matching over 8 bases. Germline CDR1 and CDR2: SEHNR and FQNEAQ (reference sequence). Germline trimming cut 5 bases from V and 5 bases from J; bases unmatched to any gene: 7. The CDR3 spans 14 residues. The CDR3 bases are TGTGCCAGCAGCCCTCCGGACAGGGTGGAGACCCAGTACTTC. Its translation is CASSPPDRVETQYF.

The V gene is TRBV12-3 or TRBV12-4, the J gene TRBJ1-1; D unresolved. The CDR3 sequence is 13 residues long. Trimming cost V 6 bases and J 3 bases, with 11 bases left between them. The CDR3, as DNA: TGTGCCAGCAGCGGTGCGGGAGACACTGAAGCTTTCTTT. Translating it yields CASSGAGDTEAFF.

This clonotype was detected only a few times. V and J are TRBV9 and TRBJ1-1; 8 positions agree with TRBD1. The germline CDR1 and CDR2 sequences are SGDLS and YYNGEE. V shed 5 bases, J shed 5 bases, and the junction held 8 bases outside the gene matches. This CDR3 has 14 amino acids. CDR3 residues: CASSGGTGKTEAFF. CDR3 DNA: TGTGCCAGCAGTGGGGGGACAGGAAAAACTGAAGCTTTCTTT.

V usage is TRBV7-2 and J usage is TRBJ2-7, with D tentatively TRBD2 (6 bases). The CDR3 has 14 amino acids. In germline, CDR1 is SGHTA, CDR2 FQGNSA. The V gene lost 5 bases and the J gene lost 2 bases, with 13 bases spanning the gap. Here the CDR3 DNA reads TGTGCCAGCAGCCCACTAGCTCCGGCCTACGAGCAGTACTTC. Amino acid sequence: CASSPLAPAYEQYF.

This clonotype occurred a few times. CDR3 loop: CASSLTAPTETEAFF. As DNA, the CDR3 is TGCGCCAGCAGCCTAACCGCACCGACGGAGACTGAAGCTTTCTTT. The chain carries TRBV4-3 and TRBJ1-1; D ambiguous. Germline V CDR1 and CDR2: LGHNA, YSLEER. The CDR3 has 15 amino acids. The V end was cut by 4 bases, the J end by 5 bases, with 17 bases between.

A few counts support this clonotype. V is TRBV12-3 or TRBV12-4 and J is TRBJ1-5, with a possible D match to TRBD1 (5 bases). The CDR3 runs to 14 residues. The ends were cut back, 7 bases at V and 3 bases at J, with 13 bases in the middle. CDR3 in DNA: TGTGCCAGCACCTGGGGCATGATCAATCAGCCCCAGCATTTT. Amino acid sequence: CASTWGMINQPQHF.

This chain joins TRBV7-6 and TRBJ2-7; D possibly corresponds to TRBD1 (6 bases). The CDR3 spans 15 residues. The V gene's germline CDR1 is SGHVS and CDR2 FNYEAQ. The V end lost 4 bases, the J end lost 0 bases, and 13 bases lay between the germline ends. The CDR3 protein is CASSSGTWSSYEQYF. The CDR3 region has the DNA TGTGCCAGCAGCTCCGGGACATGGAGCTCCTACGAGCAGTACTTC.

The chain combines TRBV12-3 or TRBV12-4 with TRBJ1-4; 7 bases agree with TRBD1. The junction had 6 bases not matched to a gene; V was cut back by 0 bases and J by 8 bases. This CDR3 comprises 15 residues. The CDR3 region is CASSLATGIREKLFF. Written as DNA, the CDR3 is TGTGCCAGCAGTTTAGCGACAGGGATTAGGGAAAAACTGTTTTTT.

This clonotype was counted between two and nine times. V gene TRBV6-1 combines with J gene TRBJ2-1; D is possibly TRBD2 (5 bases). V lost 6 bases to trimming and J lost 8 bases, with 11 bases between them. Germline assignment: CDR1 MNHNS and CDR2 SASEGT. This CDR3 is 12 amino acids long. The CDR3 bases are TGTGCCAGCAGACCCACGGACTATGAGCAGTTCTTC. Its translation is CASRPTDYEQFF.

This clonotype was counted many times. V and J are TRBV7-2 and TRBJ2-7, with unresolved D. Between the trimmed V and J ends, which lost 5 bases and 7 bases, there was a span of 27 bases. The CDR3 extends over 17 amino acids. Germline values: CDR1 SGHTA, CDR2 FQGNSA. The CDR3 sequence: CASSIEGSRETPWEQYF. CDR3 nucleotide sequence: TGTGCCAGCAGCATAGAAGGGTCCAGAGAAACGCCCTGGGAGCAGTACTTC.

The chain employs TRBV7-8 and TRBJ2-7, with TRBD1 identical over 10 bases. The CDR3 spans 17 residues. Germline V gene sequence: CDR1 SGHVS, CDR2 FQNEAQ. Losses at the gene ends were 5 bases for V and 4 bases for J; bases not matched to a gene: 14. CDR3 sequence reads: CASSPRTGGGLVYEQYF. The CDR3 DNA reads TGTGCCAGCAGCCCAAGGACAGGGGGGGGCTTGGTGTACGAGCAGTACTTC.

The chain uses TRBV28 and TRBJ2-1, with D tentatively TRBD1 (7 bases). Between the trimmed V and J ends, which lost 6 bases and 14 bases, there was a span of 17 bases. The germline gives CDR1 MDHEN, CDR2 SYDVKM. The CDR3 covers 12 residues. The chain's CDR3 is CASSPGGTVEFF. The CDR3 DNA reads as TGTGCCAGCAGCCCCGGCGGGACAGTCGAGTTCTTC.